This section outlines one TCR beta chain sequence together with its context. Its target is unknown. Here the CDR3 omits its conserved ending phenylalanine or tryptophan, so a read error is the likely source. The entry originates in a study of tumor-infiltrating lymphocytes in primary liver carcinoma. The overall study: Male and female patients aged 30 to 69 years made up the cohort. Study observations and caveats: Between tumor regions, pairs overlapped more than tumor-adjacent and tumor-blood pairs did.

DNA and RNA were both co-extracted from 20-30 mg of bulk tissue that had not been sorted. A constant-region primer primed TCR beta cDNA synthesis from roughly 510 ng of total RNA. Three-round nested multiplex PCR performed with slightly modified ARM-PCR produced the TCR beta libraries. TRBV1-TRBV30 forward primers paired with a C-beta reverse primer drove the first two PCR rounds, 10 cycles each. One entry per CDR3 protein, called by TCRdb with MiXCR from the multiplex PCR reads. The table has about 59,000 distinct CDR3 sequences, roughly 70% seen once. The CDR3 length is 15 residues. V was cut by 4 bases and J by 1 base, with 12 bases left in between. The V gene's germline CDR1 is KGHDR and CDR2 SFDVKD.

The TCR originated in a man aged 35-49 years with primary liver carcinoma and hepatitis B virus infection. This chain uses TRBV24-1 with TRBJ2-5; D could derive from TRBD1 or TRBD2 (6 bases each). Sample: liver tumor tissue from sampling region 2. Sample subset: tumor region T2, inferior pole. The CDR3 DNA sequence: TGTGCCACCAGTGAGGGGGGCCAGGGCCAAGAGACCCAGTACTTA. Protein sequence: CATSEGGQGQETQYL.